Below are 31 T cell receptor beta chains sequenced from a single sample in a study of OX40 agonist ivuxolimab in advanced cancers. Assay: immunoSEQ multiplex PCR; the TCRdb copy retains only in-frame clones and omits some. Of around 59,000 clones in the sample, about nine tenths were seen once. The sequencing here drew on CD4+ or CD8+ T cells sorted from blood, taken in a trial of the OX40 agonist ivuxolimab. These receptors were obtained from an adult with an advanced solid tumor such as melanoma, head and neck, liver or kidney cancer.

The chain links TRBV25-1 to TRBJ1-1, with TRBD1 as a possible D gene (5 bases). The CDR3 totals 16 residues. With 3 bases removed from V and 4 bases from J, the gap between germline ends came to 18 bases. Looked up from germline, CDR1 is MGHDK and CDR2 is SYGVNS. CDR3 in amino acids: CASSEGTYRWGTEAFF. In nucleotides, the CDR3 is TGTGCCAGCAGTGAGGGGACGTACCGGTGGGGCACTGAAGCTTTCTTT.

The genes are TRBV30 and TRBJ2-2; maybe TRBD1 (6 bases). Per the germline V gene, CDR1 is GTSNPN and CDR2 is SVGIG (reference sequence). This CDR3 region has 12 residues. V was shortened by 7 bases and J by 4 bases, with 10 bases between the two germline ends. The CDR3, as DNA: TGTGCCTCTCAGGGGTTCACCGGGGAGCTGTTTTTT. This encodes CASQGFTGELFF.

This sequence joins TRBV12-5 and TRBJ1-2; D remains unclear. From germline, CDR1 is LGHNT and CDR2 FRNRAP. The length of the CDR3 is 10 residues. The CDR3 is CATRGVGYTF. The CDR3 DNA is TGTGCCACGCGAGGTGTGGGCTACACCTTC.

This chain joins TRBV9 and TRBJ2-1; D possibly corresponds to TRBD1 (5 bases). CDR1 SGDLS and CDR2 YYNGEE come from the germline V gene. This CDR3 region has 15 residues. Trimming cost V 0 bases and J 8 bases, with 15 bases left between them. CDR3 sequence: CASSVEGHPEDEQFF. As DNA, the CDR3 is TGTGCCAGCAGCGTAGAGGGGCACCCGGAAGATGAGCAGTTCTTC. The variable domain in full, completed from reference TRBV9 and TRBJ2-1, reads DSGVTQTPKHLITATGQRVTLRCSPRSGDLSVYWYQQSLDQGLQFLIQYYNGEERAKGNILERFSAQQFPDLHSELNLSSLELGDSALYFCASSVEGHPEDEQFFGPGTRLTVL.

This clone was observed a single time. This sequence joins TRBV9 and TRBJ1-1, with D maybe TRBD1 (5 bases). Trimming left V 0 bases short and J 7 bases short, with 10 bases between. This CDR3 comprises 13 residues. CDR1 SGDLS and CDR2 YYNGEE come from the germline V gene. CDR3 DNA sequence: TGTGCCAGCAGCGTAGGACAGAAAGGTGAAGCTTTCTTT. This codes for CASSVGQKGEAFF.

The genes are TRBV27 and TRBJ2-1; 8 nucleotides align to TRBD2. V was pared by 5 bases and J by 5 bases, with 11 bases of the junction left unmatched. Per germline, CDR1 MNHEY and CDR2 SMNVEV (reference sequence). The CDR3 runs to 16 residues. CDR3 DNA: TGTGCCAGCAGTCCATTCGGGACTAGTGGAAACAATGAGCAGTTCTTC. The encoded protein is CASSPFGTSGNNEQFF.

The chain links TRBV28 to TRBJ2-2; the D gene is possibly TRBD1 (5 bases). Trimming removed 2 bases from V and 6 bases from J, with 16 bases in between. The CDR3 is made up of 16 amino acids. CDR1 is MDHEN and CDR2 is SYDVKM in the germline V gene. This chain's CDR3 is CASSLRTGRQAGELFF. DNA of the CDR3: TGTGCCAGCAGTTTACGAACAGGAAGGCAGGCCGGGGAGCTGTTTTTT.

CDR3 sequence (DNA): TGTGCCAGCAGGCGGCGTTGGGCGGAGCAAGAGACCCAGTACTTC. Protein sequence: CASRRRWAEQETQYF. The V and J genes are TRBV28 and TRBJ2-5, with unresolved D. V was cut by 6 bases and J by 2 bases, with 16 bases left in between. CDR3 length equals 15 residues. Germline lookup yields CDR1 MDHEN and CDR2 SYDVKM.

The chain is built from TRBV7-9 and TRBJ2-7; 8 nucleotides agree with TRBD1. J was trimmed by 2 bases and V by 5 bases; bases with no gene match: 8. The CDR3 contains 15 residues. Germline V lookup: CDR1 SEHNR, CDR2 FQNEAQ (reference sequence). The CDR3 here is CASSPTIQGAYEQYF. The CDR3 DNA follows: TGTGCCAGCAGCCCCACAATACAGGGGGCCTACGAGCAGTACTTC.

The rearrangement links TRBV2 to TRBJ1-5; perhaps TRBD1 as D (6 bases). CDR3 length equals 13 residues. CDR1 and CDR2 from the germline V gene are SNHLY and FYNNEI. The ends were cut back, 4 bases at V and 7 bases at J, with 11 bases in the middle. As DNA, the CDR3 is TGTGCCAGCAGTGTCGGTAGGGGGCAGCCCCAGCATTTT. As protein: CASSVGRGQPQHF.

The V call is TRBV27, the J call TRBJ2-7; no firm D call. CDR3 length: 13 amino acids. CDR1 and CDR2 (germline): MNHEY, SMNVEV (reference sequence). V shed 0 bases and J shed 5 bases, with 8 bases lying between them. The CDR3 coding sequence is TGTGCCAGCAGTTTATCCCACCGGAACGAGCAGTACTTC. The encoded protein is CASSLSHRNEQYF.

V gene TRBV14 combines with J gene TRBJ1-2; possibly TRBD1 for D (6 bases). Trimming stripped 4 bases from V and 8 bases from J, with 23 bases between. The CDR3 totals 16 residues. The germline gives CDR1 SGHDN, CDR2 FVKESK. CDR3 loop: CASSRRGDNQVGGYTF. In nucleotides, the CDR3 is TGTGCCAGCAGCCGAAGGGGGGACAATCAAGTCGGGGGCTACACCTTC.

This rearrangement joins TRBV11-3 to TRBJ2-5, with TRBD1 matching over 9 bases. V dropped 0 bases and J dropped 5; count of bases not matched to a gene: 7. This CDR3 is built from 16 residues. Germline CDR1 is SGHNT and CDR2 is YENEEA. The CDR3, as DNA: TGTGCCAGCAGCTTAGATGGACACAGGGGGCAGGAGACCCAGTACTTC. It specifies CASSLDGHRGQETQYF.

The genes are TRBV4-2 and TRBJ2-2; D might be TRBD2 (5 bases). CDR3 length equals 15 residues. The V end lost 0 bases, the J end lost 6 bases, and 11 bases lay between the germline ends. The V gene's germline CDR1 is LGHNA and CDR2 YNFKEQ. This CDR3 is CASSQDLGVPGELFF. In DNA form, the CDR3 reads TGTGCCAGCAGCCAAGATCTCGGGGTACCCGGGGAGCTGTTTTTT.

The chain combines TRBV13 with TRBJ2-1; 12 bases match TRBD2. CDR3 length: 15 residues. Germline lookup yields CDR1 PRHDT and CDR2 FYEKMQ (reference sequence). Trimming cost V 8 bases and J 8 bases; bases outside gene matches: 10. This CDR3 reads CASLLGTSGFDEQFF. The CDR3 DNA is TGTGCCAGCTTGCTGGGGACTAGCGGGTTCGATGAGCAGTTCTTC.

The DNA for the CDR3 is TGTGCCAGCAGGCCCCCAGAGAACACTGAAGCTTTCTTT. Its protein product is CASRPPENTEAFF. The chain couples TRBV2 to TRBJ1-1; no clear D. Germline V gene lookup returns CDR1 SNHLY and CDR2 FYNNEI. Trimming stripped 6 bases from V and 1 base from J, with 9 bases between. The CDR3 runs to 13 residues.

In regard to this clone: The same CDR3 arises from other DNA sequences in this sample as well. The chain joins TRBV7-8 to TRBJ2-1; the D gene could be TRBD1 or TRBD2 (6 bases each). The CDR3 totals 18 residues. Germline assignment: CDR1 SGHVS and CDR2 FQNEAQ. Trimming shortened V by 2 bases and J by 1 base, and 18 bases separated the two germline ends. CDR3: CASSLYTGAPRSYNEQFF. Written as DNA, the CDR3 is TGTGCCAGCAGCTTATATACGGGGGCTCCCCGATCCTACAATGAGCAGTTCTTC.

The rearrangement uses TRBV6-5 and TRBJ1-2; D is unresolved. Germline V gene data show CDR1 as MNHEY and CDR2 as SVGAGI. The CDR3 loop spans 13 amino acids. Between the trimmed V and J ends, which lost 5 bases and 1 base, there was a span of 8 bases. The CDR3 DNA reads TGTGCCAGCAGTCTCCAGAGTAACTATGGCTACACCTTC. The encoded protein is CASSLQSNYGYTF.

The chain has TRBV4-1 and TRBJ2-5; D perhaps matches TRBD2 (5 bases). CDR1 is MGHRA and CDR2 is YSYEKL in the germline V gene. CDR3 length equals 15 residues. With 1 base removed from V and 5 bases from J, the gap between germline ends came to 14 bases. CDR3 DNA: TGCGCCAGCAGCCAAGCCCCCGGCCAGCGGGAGACCCAGTACTTC. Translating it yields CASSQAPGQRETQYF.

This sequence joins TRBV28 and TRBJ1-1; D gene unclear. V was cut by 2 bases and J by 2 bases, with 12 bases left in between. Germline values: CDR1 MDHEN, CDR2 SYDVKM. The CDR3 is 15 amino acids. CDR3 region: CASSLIGGINTEAFF. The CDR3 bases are TGTGCCAGCAGTTTAATTGGAGGCATTAACACTGAAGCTTTCTTT.

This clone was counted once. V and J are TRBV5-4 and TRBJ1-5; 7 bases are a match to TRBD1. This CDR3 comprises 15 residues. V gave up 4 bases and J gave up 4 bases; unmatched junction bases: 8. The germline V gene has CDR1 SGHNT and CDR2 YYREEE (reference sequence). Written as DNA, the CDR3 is TGTGCCAGCAGCCCGCAACAGGGGTCAAATCAGCCCCAGCATTTT. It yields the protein CASSPQQGSNQPQHF. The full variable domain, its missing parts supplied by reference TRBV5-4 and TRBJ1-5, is ETGVTQSPTHLIKTRGQQVTLRCSSQSGHNTVSWYQQALGQGPQFIFQYYREEENGRGNFPPRFSGLQFPNYSSELNVNALELDDSALYLCASSPQQGSNQPQHFGDGTRLSIL.

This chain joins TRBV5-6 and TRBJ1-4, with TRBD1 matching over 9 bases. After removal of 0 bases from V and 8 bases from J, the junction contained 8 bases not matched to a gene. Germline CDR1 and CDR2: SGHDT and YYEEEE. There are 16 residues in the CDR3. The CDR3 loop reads CASSLGGQGLIEKLFF. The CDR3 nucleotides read TGTGCCAGCAGCTTGGGCGGACAGGGGCTGATAGAAAAACTGTTTTTT.

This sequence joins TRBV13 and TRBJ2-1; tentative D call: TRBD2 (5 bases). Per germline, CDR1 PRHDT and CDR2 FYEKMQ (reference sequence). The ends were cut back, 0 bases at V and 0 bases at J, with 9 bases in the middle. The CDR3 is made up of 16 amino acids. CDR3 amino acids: CASSLGAGSSYNEQFF. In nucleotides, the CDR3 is TGTGCCAGCAGCTTAGGAGCTGGGAGCTCCTACAATGAGCAGTTCTTC.

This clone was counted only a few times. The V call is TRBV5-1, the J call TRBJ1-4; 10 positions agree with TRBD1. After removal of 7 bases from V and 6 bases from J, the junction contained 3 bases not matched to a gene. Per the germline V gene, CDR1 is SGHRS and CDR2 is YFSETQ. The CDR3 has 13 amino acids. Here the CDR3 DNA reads TGCGCCAGCGCGGGGACAGGGGATGAAAAACTGTTTTTT. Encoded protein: CASAGTGDEKLFF. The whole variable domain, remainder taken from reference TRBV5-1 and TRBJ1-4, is KAGVTQTPRYLIKTRGQQVTLSCSPISGHRSVSWYQQTPGQGLQFLFEYFSETQRNKGNFPGRFSGRQFSNSRSEMNVSTLELGDSALYLCASAGTGDEKLFFGSGTQLSVL.

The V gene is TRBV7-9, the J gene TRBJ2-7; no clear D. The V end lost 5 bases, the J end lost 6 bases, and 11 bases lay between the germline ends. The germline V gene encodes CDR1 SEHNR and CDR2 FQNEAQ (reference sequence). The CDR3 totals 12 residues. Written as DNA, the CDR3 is TGTGCCAGCAGCCCCGGTAAGGGCGAGCAGTACTTC. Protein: CASSPGKGEQYF.

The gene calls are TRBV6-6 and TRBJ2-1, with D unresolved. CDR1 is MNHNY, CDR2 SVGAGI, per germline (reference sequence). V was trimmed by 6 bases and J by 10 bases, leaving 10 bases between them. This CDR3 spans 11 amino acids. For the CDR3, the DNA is TGTGCCAGCAGCCGCCTAGGCGAGCAGTTCTTC. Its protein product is CASSRLGEQFF.

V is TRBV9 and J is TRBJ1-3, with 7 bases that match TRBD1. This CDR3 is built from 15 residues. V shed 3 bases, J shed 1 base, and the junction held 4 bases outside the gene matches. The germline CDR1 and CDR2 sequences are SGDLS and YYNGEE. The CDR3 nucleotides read TGTGCCAGCAGCGCCGGGACAGATTCTGGAAACACCATATATTTT. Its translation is CASSAGTDSGNTIYF.

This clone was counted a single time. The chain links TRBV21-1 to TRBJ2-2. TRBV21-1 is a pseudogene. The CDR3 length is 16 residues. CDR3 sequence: CASNFWIRVRSGELFF. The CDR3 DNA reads TGTGCCAGCAACTTCTGGATCCGAGTAAGGTCCGGGGAGCTGTTTTTT.

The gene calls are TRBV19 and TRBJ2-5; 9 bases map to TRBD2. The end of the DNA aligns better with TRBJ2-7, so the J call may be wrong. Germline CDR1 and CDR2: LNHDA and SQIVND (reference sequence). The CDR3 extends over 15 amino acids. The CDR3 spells CASSPGTSTPYEQYF. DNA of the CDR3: TGTGCCAGTAGTCCCGGGACTAGCACCCCCTACGAGCAGTACTTC.

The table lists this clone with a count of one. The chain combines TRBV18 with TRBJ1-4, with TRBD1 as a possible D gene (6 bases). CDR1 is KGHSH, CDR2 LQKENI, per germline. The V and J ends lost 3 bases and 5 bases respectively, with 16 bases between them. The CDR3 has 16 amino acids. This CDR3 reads CASSPQPRGLNEKLFF. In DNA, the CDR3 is TGTGCCAGCTCACCCCAACCCAGGGGACTAAATGAAAAACTGTTTTTT.

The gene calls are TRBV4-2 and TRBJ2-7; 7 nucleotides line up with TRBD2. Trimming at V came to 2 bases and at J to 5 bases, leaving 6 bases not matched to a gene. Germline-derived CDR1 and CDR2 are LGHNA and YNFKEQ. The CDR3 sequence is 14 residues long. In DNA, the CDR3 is TGTGCCAGCAGCCAATTGGGAGGGGAGGACGAGCAGTACTTC. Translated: CASSQLGGEDEQYF.